The T cell receptor (beta chain) under discussion was sequenced for a study of long-term antiretroviral therapy in people with HIV. The overall study: Some samples came about a decade before the 2015 immediate-ART recommendation, and these were the earliest. Findings of the study overall: HIV repertoires spanned tighter CDR3 length ranges than controls did. Diversity remained lower than transplant donor controls, even though it increased after ART.

At survey level, the immunoSEQ assay was run in its v3.0 version. Only in-frame clones appear in the TCRdb table, and some are missing; sequencing was by immunoSEQ multiplex PCR. In the table there are 20,000 to 25,000 clones, around 81% of which are singletons. Comments on this clone: What it binds is not known.

Without exception, participants with HIV were treated in the United States. This CDR3 contains 13 residues. This clonotype originated in a man aged 40-49 years with HIV. The chain links TRBV21-1 to TRBJ2-7; TRBD2 reflects the table's D call only, with no check against the DNA. TRBV21-1 is labeled a pseudogene. The material sequenced was unsorted PBMCs, taken 0.1 years before starting antiretroviral therapy. CDR3 in amino acids: CASSRGGFYEQYF. In DNA form, the CDR3 reads TGTGCCAGCAGCCGCGGGGGGTTCTACGAGCAGTACTTC.